This T cell receptor beta chain was documented in a study of cytomegalovirus exposure and HLA in healthy donors. Primers: 60 Vbeta forward and 13 Jbeta reverse. The data were produced by immunoSEQ multiplex PCR, yet TCRdb's version contains in-frame clones alone and is incomplete. The data contain approximately 120,000 clones, roughly 77% of them singletons. As for this clone: Its antigen is not identified. The junction differs from germline at one of its ends, possibly a read error.

The CDR3 length is 15 residues. The germline CDR1 and CDR2 sequences are WNHNN and SYGVQD (reference sequence). The study, taken as a whole, reports: In a later analysis, CMV-associated beta chains were mostly HLA-associated, it appeared. Sequences of the TCR beta chain were said to predict the HLA-A and HLA-B alleles of most subjects accurately. Altogether, some 160 TCR beta chains were recorded as cytomegalovirus-associated.

Sequencing input: PBMCs. The source is a woman aged 25 to 39 in good health and CMV-seronegative. V usage is TRBV10-1 and J usage is TRBJ2-3; a possible D gene is TRBD1 (6 bases). CDR3 coding DNA: TGCGCCAGCAGTGAAGTAGGGGGATCAACAGGTACGCAGTATTTT. Its translation is CASSEVGGSTGTQYF.